This TCR beta chain is from a study of blood T cells in healthy people across ages. About the research overall: About one barcoded beta molecule per two T cells was the capture yield of template switching.

For the second PCR, which ran for 7 to 11 cycles, a sample-barcoded 5' primer and a J-beta primer mix were used. MiXCR was run by TCRdb on the 5' RACE reads, yielding one entry per CDR3 protein. The sample carries some 1.6 million distinct CDR3 sequences, around 36% recorded once. CDR3 length: 14 amino acids. Deletions cut 3 bases from V and 4 bases from J, with 10 bases between. CDR1 is LGHDT, CDR2 YNNKEL, per germline (reference sequence). Whole-study results and caveats: Diversity estimates drawn from one million T cells were deemed underestimates.

About this clonotype itself: Antigen: not known.

This receptor was taken from a woman aged 25 to 39 in good health. V gene TRBV3-1 combines with J gene TRBJ1-5; D is unresolved. Sequencing was performed on blood. The CDR3 DNA reads TGTGCCAGCAGCCATGCCGGCAGTAATCAGCCCCAGCATTTT. Protein: CASSHAGSNQPQHF.